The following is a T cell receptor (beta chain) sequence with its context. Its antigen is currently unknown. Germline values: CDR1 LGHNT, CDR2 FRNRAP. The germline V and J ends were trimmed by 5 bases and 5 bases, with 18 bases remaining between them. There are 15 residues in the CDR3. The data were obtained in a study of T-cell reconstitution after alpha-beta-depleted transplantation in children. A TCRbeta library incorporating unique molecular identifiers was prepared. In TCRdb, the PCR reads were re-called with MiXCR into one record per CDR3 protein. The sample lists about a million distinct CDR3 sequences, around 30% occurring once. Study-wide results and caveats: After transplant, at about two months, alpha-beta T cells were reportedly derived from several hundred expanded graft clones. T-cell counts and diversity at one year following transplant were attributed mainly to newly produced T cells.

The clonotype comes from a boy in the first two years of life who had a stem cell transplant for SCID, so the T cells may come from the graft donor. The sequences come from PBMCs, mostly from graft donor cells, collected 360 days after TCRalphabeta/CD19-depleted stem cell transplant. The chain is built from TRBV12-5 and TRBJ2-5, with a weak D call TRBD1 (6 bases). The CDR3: CASGPSTGLGETQYF. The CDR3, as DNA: TGTGCTAGTGGTCCGAGTACAGGGCTCGGGGAGACCCAGTACTTC.